One sample yielded the 32 T cell receptor beta chains listed below, sequenced in a study of blood T cell repertoires in COVID-19. Measured with immunoSEQ multiplex PCR; TCRdb has only the in-frame clones, and not every one. This table holds about 190,000 clones, 70% to 85% found once. The sequencing input was PBMCs or T cells enriched from blood (not recorded which). The receptors derive from a woman under 40 who had recovered from COVID-19.

The table lists this clone with a count of one. The chain recombines TRBV5-1 with TRBJ2-7; tentative D call: TRBD1 (6 bases). The germline CDR1 and CDR2 sequences are SGHRS and YFSETQ. V was trimmed by 3 bases and J by 0 bases, leaving 10 bases between them. CDR3 length equals 14 residues. CDR3 nucleotide sequence: TGCGCCAGCAGCTCTCGGACAGCCTCCTACGAGCAGTACTTC. Translating gives CASSSRTASYEQYF.

Comments on this clone: A read error may be the cause here, since a much bigger clone is one base away. The rearrangement links TRBV3-1 (or the pseudogene TRBV3-2) to TRBJ2-5; 13 bases line up with TRBD2. Per the germline V gene, CDR1 is LGHDT and CDR2 is YNNKEL (reference sequence). The CDR3 has 15 residues. The J segment lost 1 base and the V segment lost 6 bases, leaving 2 bases of the junction unmatched. The CDR3 protein is CASRGTSGAQETQYF. CDR3 coding DNA: TGTGCCAGCAGGGGGACTAGCGGGGCCCAAGAGACCCAGTACTTC.

This chain uses TRBV3-1 (or the pseudogene TRBV3-2) with TRBJ1-2; a possible D gene is TRBD1 (5 bases). Germline loops: CDR1 LGHDT, CDR2 YNNKEL (reference sequence). V shed 5 bases and J shed 5 bases, with 12 bases lying between them. The CDR3 has 13 residues. CDR3 loop: CASSMEGRYGYTF. The CDR3 DNA is TGTGCCAGCAGCATGGAGGGGAGATATGGCTACACCTTC.

The rearrangement uses TRBV24-1 and TRBJ2-1; 7 nucleotides match TRBD1. CDR1 is KGHDR, CDR2 SFDVKD, per germline. V dropped 3 bases and J dropped 3; count of bases not matched to a gene: 7. The CDR3 is 16 amino acids. The CDR3 coding sequence is TGTGCCACCAGTGATGCCGGGACAGCATACTACAATGAGCAGTTCTTC. Protein: CATSDAGTAYYNEQFF.

The chain combines TRBV19 with TRBJ2-6; 8 bases align to TRBD1. This CDR3 has 15 residues. J gave up 2 bases and V 6 bases, and 3 bases lay outside the gene matches. The germline gives CDR1 LNHDA, CDR2 SQIVND (reference sequence). The CDR3 region has the DNA TGTGCCAGTAGCTTGGACAGGGCTGGGGCCAACGTCCTGACTTTC. Residues: CASSLDRAGANVLTF.

CDR3 sequence (DNA): TGTGCCAGCAGCCCGAAGGCGGGGGGAGGAAACACCATATATTTT. Protein product: CASSPKAGGGNTIYF. The chain carries TRBV11-2 and TRBJ1-3; possibly TRBD1 for D (5 bases). Trimming left V 5 bases short and J 4 bases short, with 15 bases between. Germline values: CDR1 SGHAT, CDR2 FQNNGV. This CDR3 comprises 15 residues. Full variable domain (remainder filled in from reference TRBV11-2 and TRBJ1-3): EAGVAQSPRYKIIEKRQSVAFWCNPISGHATLYWYQQILGQGPKLLIQFQNNGVVDDSQLPKDRFSAERLKGVDSTLKIQPAKLEDSAVYLCASSPKAGGGNTIYFGEGSWLTVV.

The rearrangement links TRBV11-2 to TRBJ1-5; no definite D call. The germline CDR1 and CDR2 sequences are SGHAT and FQNNGV. V lost 1 base to trimming and J lost 5 bases, with 6 bases between them. The CDR3 is 13 residues long. The CDR3 DNA reads as TGTGCCAGCAGCTTAGGGAGCCATCAGCCCCAGCATTTT. It is translated as CASSLGSHQPQHF.

V is TRBV5-8 and J is TRBJ2-6; no clear D gene. Per germline, CDR1 SGHTS and CDR2 YDEGEE. This CDR3 has 15 residues. V dropped 4 bases and J dropped 0 bases, with 8 bases sitting between them. CDR3 DNA sequence: TGTGCCAGCAGCCCCACCAGCTCTGGGGCCAACGTCCTGACTTTC. Translating gives CASSPTSSGANVLTF.

V and J are TRBV28 and TRBJ2-7; 14 bases fit TRBD2. CDR1 and CDR2 (germline): MDHEN, SYDVKM. This CDR3 spans 16 amino acids. V was clipped by 5 bases and J by 2 bases; unmatched bases: 5. As DNA, the CDR3 is TGTGCCAGCAGTCCCCCGACTAGCGGGAGGGCCTACGAGCAGTACTTC. The encoded protein is CASSPPTSGRAYEQYF. Drawing the rest from reference TRBV28 and TRBJ2-7, the complete variable domain is DVKVTQSSRYLVKRTGEKVFLECVQDMDHENMFWYRQDPGLGLRLIYFSYDVKMKEKGDIPEGYSVSREKKERFSLILESASTNQTSMYLCASSPPTSGRAYEQYFGPGTRLTVT.

This chain joins TRBV28 and TRBJ1-1; possible D gene TRBD1, 5 bases. V shed 2 bases and J shed 5 bases, with 12 bases lying between them. Germline V gene data show CDR1 as MDHEN and CDR2 as SYDVKM. The CDR3 is 14 amino acids. The chain's CDR3 is CASSLVGGGTEAFF. CDR3 DNA sequence: TGTGCCAGCAGTTTAGTGGGGGGAGGTACTGAAGCTTTCTTT.

V is TRBV14 and J is TRBJ2-1; 11 nucleotides match TRBD2. Germline CDR1 is SGHDN and CDR2 is FVKESK. The CDR3 is 16 residues long. Unmatched junction bases numbered 7, after V lost 4 bases and J lost 5 bases. The CDR3 nucleotides are TGTGCCAGCAGCCCGACCCCGGGACTAGCGGACAATGAGCAGTTCTTC. It is translated as CASSPTPGLADNEQFF.

Of note for this clone: At the DNA level, this CDR3 is encoded by other sequences in the same sample as well. The V and J genes are TRBV28 and TRBJ2-5; TRBD2 agrees at 11 bases. The germline CDR1 and CDR2 sequences are MDHEN and SYDVKM. V was clipped by 6 bases and J by 2 bases; unmatched bases: 5. The length of the CDR3 is 15 residues. For the CDR3, the DNA is TGTGCCAGCAGGGTGGGGACTAGCGGACAAGAGACCCAGTACTTC. It is translated as CASRVGTSGQETQYF.

This clone was counted a single time. The chain recombines TRBV7-9 with TRBJ2-2; 8 nucleotides match TRBD2. Germline CDR1 and CDR2: SEHNR and FQNEAQ (reference sequence). CDR3 length: 13 residues. V lost 5 bases and J lost 6; bases outside the gene matches: 2. Here the CDR3 reads CASSHGGAGELFF. Written as DNA, the CDR3 is TGTGCCAGCAGCCACGGGGGGGCCGGGGAGCTGTTTTTT.

This clone was seen just once. The chain employs TRBV28 and TRBJ1-2; unclear D gene. Trimming removed 6 bases at V and 7 bases at J, with 15 bases between. The CDR3 has 13 residues. The germline CDR1 and CDR2 sequences are MDHEN and SYDVKM. In DNA form, the CDR3 reads TGTGCCAGCAGCCCCGGTTTTGAGAGTGGCTACACCTTC. Translated, it gives CASSPGFESGYTF.

The gene calls are TRBV5-1 and TRBJ1-1; weak D call: TRBD1 (6 bases). The CDR3 consists of 16 residues. V was shortened by 0 bases and J by 5 bases, with 17 bases between the two germline ends. Germline CDR1 reads SGHRS; CDR2 reads YFSETQ. The CDR3 protein is CASSLGPGQSRTEAFF. CDR3 coding DNA: TGCGCCAGCAGCTTGGGCCCGGGACAAAGCCGGACTGAAGCTTTCTTT. Variable domain in full (rest from reference TRBV5-1 and TRBJ1-1): KAGVTQTPRYLIKTRGQQVTLSCSPISGHRSVSWYQQTPGQGLQFLFEYFSETQRNKGNFPGRFSGRQFSNSRSEMNVSTLELGDSALYLCASSLGPGQSRTEAFFGQGTRLTVV.

The chain recombines TRBV11-1 with TRBJ2-2; 12 nucleotides match TRBD2. The germline CDR1 and CDR2 sequences are SGHAT and FQDESV (reference sequence). The CDR3 has 16 residues. V was clipped by 7 bases and J by 3 bases; unmatched bases: 6. CDR3 bases: TGTGCCAGCACCGTCGGACTAGCGGGATACACCGGGGAGCTGTTTTTT. It yields the protein CASTVGLAGYTGELFF.

In its sample, this clone was seen once. This chain uses TRBV29-1 with TRBJ2-5; 8 bases match TRBD1. V trimming: 4 bases; J trimming: 4 bases; junction bases outside the gene matches: 5. This CDR3 is 13 amino acids long. Germline V gene lookup returns CDR1 SQVTM and CDR2 ANQGSEA. The CDR3 is CSVGSRGPETQYF. The CDR3 DNA is TGCAGCGTTGGCAGCAGGGGGCCAGAGACCCAGTACTTC.

This clone was observed a single time. The rearrangement uses TRBV21-1 and TRBJ2-2; TRBD1 is the table's D call and was not checked against the DNA. TRBV21-1 is deemed a pseudogene. The CDR3 is 15 residues long. Here the CDR3 reads CASSKAYRVTGELFF. The CDR3, as DNA: TGTGCCAGCAGCAAAGCATACAGGGTTACCGGGGAGCTGTTTTTT.

The V and J genes are TRBV15 and TRBJ1-1, with a tentative D call TRBD1 (6 bases). Germline V gene sequence: CDR1 LNHNV, CDR2 YYDKDF (reference sequence). CDR3 length: 17 amino acids. V lost 1 base to trimming and J lost 6 bases, with 21 bases between them. The chain's CDR3 is CATSRGEWGRGVSEAFF. In DNA, the CDR3 is TGTGCCACCAGCAGAGGGGAATGGGGGCGAGGGGTGTCTGAAGCTTTCTTT. Full variable domain (missing parts from reference TRBV15 and TRBJ1-1): DAMVIQNPRYQVTQFGKPVTLSCSQTLNHNVMYWYQQKSSQAPKLLFHYYDKDFNNEADTPDNFQSRRPNTSFCFLDIRSPGLGDTAMYLCATSRGEWGRGVSEAFFGQGTRLTVV.

This rearrangement joins TRBV9 to TRBJ1-1; D ambiguous. Germline CDR1 reads SGDLS; CDR2 reads YYNGEE. The CDR3 length is 13 residues. Trimming pared 3 bases from V and 0 bases from J, leaving 6 bases between. DNA of the CDR3: TGTGCCAGCAGCGGGCCGATGAACACTGAAGCTTTCTTT. Translating it yields CASSGPMNTEAFF. Supplemented by reference TRBV9 and TRBJ1-1, the full variable domain reads DSGVTQTPKHLITATGQRVTLRCSPRSGDLSVYWYQQSLDQGLQFLIQYYNGEERAKGNILERFSAQQFPDLHSELNLSSLELGDSALYFCASSGPMNTEAFFGQGTRLTVV.

V usage is TRBV5-5 and J usage is TRBJ1-5, with TRBD1 identical over 7 bases. The junction had 5 bases not matched to a gene; V was cut back by 5 bases and J by 3 bases. This CDR3 has 14 residues. CDR1 is SGHKS and CDR2 is YYEKEE in the germline V gene (reference sequence). The chain's CDR3 is CASSYDRANQPQHF. CDR3 sequence (DNA): TGTGCCAGCAGTTACGACAGGGCCAATCAGCCCCAGCATTTT.

The chain joins TRBV28 to TRBJ2-7, with D tentatively TRBD2 (5 bases). Germline V lookup: CDR1 MDHEN, CDR2 SYDVKM. V lost 5 bases to trimming and J lost 0 bases, with 14 bases between them. There are 15 residues in the CDR3. The CDR3 loop reads CASSAPGSSSYEQYF. The CDR3 nucleotides are TGTGCCAGCAGTGCCCCGGGGTCGAGCTCCTACGAGCAGTACTTC. Drawing the rest from reference TRBV28 and TRBJ2-7, the complete variable domain is DVKVTQSSRYLVKRTGEKVFLECVQDMDHENMFWYRQDPGLGLRLIYFSYDVKMKEKGDIPEGYSVSREKKERFSLILESASTNQTSMYLCASSAPGSSSYEQYFGPGTRLTVT.

CDR3 amino acids: CASSPESRGRGYGYTF. The CDR3 coding sequence is TGCGCCAGCAGCCCTGAATCAAGGGGGCGAGGCTATGGCTACACCTTC. This rearrangement joins TRBV4-1 to TRBJ1-2, with 7 bases that match TRBD1. The V and J ends lost 4 bases and 4 bases, in that order; junction bases with no gene match: 12. The germline V gene encodes CDR1 MGHRA and CDR2 YSYEKL. This CDR3 spans 16 amino acids.

This clone was seen a handful of times. The rearrangement links TRBV2 to TRBJ1-5; 11 bases are shared with TRBD1. CDR1 and CDR2 from the germline V gene are SNHLY and FYNNEI. This CDR3 has 15 amino acids. With 6 bases clipped from V and 6 bases from J, the junction kept 7 bases outside the gene matches. The CDR3 DNA sequence: TGTGCCAGCAGCGGACAGGGGGCAGGCATTCAGCCCCAGCATTTT. Translating gives CASSGQGAGIQPQHF.

The chain couples TRBV5-4 to TRBJ1-2; TRBD1 matches at 10 bases. The CDR3 is 14 amino acids. The junction had 8 bases not matched to a gene; V was cut back by 6 bases and J by 6 bases. The germline V gene has CDR1 SGHNT and CDR2 YYREEE (reference sequence). Here the CDR3 DNA reads TGTGCCAGCATCCTGACAGGGGGCAGCCATGGCTACACCTTC. Translated: CASILTGGSHGYTF. The full variable domain, completed using reference TRBV5-4 and TRBJ1-2, is ETGVTQSPTHLIKTRGQQVTLRCSSQSGHNTVSWYQQALGQGPQFIFQYYREEENGRGNFPPRFSGLQFPNYSSELNVNALELDDSALYLCASILTGGSHGYTFGSGTRLTVV.

This chain links TRBV18 with TRBJ2-5; TRBD1 agrees at 9 bases. The CDR3 runs to 14 residues. Germline V gene sequence: CDR1 KGHSH, CDR2 LQKENI. With V trimmed by 6 bases and J by 5 bases, 7 bases remained unmatched. CDR3 loop: CASSQGQGGETQYF. CDR3 sequence (DNA): TGTGCCAGCTCGCAGGGACAGGGTGGCGAGACCCAGTACTTC.

The CDR3 loop reads CASSLDKGIQYF. The CDR3 nucleotides are TGTGCCAGCAGCTTAGATAAGGGGATTCAGTACTTC. V gene TRBV11-3 combines with J gene TRBJ2-7, with D possibly TRBD1 on 5 matching bases. V lost 0 bases, J lost 10 bases, and 10 bases lay in between. Germline V gene sequence: CDR1 SGHNT, CDR2 YENEEA. This CDR3 is built from 12 residues.

This clone was picked up a small number of times. The CDR3 region has the DNA TGTGCCAGTAGTATAGATCAGACAGGGGTTGGAGGCTACACCTTC. Its protein is CASSIDQTGVGGYTF. This rearrangement joins TRBV19 to TRBJ1-2, with TRBD1 identical over 8 bases. Germline CDR1 reads LNHDA; CDR2 reads SQIVND (reference sequence). The CDR3 is 15 amino acids. V lost 0 bases, J lost 8 bases, and 8 bases stayed unmatched. The whole variable domain, remainder taken from reference TRBV19 and TRBJ1-2, is DGGITQSPKYLFRKEGQNVTLSCEQNLNHDAMYWYRQDPGQGLRLIYYSQIVNDFQKGDIAEGYSVSREKKESFPLTVTSAQKNPTAFYLCASSIDQTGVGGYTFGSGTRLTVV.

About this clone itself: Other DNA sequences in the same sample also yield this CDR3. The chain is built from TRBV18 and TRBJ1-5, with 7 bases aligning to TRBD1. The trim removed 3 bases at V and 4 bases at J, leaving 6 bases unmatched. CDR1 and CDR2 (germline): KGHSH, LQKENI. The CDR3 sequence is 15 residues long. The CDR3 is CASSPPGQRNQPQHF. The CDR3 DNA reads as TGTGCCAGCTCACCCCCGGGACAGAGGAATCAGCCCCAGCATTTT.

The J gene is TRBJ1-2, the V gene TRBV5-4; D ambiguous. CDR3 length equals 14 residues. V lost 4 bases and J 7 bases, leaving 17 bases between the germline ends. In germline, CDR1 is SGHNT, CDR2 YYREEE (reference sequence). CDR3 DNA: TGTGCCAGCAGCCCAGAGAGCGCCTGGATTGGCTACACCTTC. This encodes CASSPESAWIGYTF.

This rearrangement joins TRBV28 to TRBJ1-5; D is unresolved. The V end was cut by 7 bases, the J end by 1 base, with 11 bases between. The germline CDR1 and CDR2 sequences are MDHEN and SYDVKM. The CDR3 loop spans 14 amino acids. CDR3 sequence: CASNSWESNQPQHF. The CDR3 DNA is TGTGCCAGCAATTCTTGGGAGAGCAATCAGCCCCAGCATTTT.

The rearrangement joins TRBV18 to TRBJ1-2, with 8 bases that match TRBD1. Germline V gene lookup returns CDR1 KGHSH and CDR2 LQKENI. The junction had 3 bases not matched to a gene; V was cut back by 3 bases and J by 3 bases. The CDR3 is made up of 14 amino acids. The DNA for the CDR3 is TGTGCCAGCTCACCCAACAGGGGGGACTATGGCTACACCTTC. Translation: CASSPNRGDYGYTF.